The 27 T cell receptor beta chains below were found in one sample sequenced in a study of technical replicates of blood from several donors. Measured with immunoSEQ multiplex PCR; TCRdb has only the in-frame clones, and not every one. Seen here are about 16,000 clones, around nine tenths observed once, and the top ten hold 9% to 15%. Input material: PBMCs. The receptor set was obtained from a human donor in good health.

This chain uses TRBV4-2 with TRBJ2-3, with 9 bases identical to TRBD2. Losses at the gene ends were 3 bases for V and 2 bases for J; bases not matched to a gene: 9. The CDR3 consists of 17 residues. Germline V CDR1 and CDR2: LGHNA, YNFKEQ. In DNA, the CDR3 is TGTGCCAGCAGCCAGGATTTTAGCGGGAGCCCCACAGATACGCAGTATTTT. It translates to CASSQDFSGSPTDTQYF.

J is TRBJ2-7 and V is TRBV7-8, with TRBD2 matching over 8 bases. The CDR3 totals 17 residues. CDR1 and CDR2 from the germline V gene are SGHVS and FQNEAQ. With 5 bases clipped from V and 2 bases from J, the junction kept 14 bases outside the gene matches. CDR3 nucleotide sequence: TGTGCCAGCAGCCCCGAACAGCGGGAGCGTCCTCCCTACGAGCAGTACTTC. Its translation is CASSPEQRERPPYEQYF. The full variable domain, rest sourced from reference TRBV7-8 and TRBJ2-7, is GAGVSQSPRYKVAKRGQDVALRCDPISGHVSLFWYQQALGQGPEFLTYFQNEAQLDKSGLPSDRFFAERPEGSVSTLKIQRTQQEDSAVYLCASSPEQRERPPYEQYFGPGTRLTVT.

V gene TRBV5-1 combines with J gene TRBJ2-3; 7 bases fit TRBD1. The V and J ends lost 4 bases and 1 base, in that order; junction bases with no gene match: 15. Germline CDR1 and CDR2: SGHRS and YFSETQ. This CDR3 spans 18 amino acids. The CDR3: CASSPQNSGTAGTDTQYF. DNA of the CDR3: TGCGCCAGCAGCCCCCAGAATTCCGGGACAGCAGGCACAGATACGCAGTATTTT.

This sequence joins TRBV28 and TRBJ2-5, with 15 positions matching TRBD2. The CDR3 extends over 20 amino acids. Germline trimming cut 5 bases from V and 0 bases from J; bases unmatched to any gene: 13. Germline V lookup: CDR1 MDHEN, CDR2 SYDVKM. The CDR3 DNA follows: TGTGCCAGCAGTCCCACCGGACTAGCGGGAGGGCCAGGGTACCAAGAGACCCAGTACTTC. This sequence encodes CASSPTGLAGGPGYQETQYF.

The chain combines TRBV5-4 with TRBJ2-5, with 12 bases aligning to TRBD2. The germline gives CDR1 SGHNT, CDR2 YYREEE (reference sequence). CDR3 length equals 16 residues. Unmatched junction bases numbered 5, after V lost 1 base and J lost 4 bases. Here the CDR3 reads CASSLRLAGGGETQYF. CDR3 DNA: TGTGCCAGCAGCTTGCGCCTAGCGGGAGGGGGAGAGACCCAGTACTTC.

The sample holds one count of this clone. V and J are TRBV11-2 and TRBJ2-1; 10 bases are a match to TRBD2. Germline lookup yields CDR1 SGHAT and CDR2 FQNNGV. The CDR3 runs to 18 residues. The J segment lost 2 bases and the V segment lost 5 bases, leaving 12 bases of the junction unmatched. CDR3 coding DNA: TGTGCCAGCAGCCGAACACTCGTAACTAGCGGGGCCTACAATGAGCAGTTCTTC. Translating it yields CASSRTLVTSGAYNEQFF.

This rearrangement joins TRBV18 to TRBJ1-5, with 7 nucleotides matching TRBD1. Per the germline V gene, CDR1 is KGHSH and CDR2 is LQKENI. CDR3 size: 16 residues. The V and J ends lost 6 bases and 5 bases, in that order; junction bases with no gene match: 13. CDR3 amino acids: CASSLFPGQNHQPQHF. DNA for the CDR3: TGTGCCAGCTCCCTTTTCCCGGGACAGAACCATCAGCCCCAGCATTTT. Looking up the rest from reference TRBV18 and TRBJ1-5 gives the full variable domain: NAGVMQNPRHLVRRRGQEARLRCSPMKGHSHVYWYRQLPEEGLKFMVYLQKENIIDESGMPKERFSAEFPKEGPSILRIQQVVRGDSAAYFCASSLFPGQNHQPQHFGDGTRLSIL.

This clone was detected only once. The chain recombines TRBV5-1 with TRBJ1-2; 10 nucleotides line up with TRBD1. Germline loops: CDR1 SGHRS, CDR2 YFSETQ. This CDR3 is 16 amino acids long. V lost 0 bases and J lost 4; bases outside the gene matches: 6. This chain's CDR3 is CASSLGQGAASYGYTF. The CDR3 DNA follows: TGCGCCAGCAGCTTGGGACAGGGGGCCGCTTCCTATGGCTACACCTTC.

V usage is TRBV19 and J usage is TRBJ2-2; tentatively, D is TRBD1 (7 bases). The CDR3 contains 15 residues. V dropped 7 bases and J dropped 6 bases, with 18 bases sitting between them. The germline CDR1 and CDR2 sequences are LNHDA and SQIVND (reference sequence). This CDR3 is CASTTGDSMAGELFF. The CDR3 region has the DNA TGTGCCAGTACTACAGGGGACTCGATGGCCGGGGAGCTGTTTTTT.

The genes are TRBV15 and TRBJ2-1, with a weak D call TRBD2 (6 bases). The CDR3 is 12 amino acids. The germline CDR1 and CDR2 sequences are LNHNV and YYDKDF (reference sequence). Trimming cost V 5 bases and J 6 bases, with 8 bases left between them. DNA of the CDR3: TGTGCCACCAGCGGGACTTTCAATGAGCAGTTCTTC. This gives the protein CATSGTFNEQFF.

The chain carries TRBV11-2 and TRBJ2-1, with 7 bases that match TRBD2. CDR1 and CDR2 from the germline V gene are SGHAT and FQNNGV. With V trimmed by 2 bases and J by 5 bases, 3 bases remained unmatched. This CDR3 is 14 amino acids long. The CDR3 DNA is TGTGCCAGCAGCTTAAGCGGGAATAACAATGAGCAGTTCTTC. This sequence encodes CASSLSGNNNEQFF.

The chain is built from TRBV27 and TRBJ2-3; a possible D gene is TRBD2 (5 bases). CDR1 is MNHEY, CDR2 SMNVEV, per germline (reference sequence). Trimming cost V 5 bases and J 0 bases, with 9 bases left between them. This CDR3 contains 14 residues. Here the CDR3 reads CASSPRASTDTQYF. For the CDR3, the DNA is TGTGCCAGCAGTCCGCGGGCCAGCACAGATACGCAGTATTTT.

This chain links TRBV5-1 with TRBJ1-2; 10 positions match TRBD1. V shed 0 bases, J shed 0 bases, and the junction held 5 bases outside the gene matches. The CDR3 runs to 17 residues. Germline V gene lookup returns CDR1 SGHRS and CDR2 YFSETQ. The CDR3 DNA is TGCGCCAGCAGCTTGGTTGGGGGACAGGGGTCTAACTATGGCTACACCTTC. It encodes CASSLVGGQGSNYGYTF.

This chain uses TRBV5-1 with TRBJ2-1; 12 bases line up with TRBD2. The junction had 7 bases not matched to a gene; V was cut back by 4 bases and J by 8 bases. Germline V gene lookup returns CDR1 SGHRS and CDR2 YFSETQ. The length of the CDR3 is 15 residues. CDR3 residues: CASSPTSGGQDEQFF. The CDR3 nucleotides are TGCGCCAGCAGCCCAACTAGCGGGGGGCAGGATGAGCAGTTCTTC.

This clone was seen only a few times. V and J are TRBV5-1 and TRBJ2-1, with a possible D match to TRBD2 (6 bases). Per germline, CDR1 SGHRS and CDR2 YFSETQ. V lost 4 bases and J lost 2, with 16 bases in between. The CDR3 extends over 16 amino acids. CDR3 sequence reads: CASSPETTRTYNEQFF. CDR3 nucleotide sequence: TGCGCCAGCAGCCCTGAAACGACTAGGACCTACAATGAGCAGTTCTTC.

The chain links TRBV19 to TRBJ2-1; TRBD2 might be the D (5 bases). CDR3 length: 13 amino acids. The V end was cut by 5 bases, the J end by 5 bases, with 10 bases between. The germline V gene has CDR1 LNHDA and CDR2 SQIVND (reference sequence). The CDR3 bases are TGTGCCAGTAGTCCAACTAGGAACAATGAGCAGTTCTTC. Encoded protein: CASSPTRNNEQFF.

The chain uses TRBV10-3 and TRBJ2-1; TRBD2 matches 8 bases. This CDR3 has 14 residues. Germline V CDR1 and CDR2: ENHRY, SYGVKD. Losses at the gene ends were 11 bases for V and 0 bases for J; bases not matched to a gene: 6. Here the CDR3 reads CASQSGSSYNEQFF. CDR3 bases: TGTGCCTCGCAAAGCGGGAGCTCCTACAATGAGCAGTTCTTC.

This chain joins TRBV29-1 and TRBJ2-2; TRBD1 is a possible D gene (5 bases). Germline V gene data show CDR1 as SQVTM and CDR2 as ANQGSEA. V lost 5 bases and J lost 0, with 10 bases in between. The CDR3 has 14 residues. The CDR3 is CSVRGRANTGELFF. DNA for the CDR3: TGCAGCGTTAGAGGCAGGGCGAACACCGGGGAGCTGTTTTTT.

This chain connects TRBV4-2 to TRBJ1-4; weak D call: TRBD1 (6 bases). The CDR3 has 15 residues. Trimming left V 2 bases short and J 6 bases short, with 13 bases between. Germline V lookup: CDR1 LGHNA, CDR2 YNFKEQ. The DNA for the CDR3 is TGTGCCAGCAGCCAACCTCCAGGGGTTGATGAAAAACTGTTTTTT. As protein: CASSQPPGVDEKLFF.

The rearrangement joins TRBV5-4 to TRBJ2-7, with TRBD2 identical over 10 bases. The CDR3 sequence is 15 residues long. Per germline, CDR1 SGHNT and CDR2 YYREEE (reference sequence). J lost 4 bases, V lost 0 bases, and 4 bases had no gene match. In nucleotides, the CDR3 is TGTGCCAGCAGCTTGGTAACTAGCGGGAATTACGAGCAGTACTTC. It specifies CASSLVTSGNYEQYF.

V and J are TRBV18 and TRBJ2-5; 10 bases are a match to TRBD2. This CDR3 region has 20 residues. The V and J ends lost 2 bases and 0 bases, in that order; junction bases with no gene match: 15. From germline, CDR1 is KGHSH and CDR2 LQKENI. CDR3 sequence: CASSPDLVKWLAGDQETQYF. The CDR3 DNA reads TGTGCCAGCTCACCAGACCTTGTGAAGTGGCTAGCGGGGGACCAAGAGACCCAGTACTTC.

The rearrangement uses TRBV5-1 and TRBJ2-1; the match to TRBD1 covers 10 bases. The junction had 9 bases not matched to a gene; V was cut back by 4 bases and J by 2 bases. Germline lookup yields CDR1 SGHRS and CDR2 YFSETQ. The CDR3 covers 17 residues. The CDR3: CASSTMDGTGAYNEQFF. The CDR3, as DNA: TGCGCCAGCAGCACCATGGACGGGACAGGGGCCTACAATGAGCAGTTCTTC.

CDR3 DNA: TGCGCCAGCAGCCAAGCGGAATCGGGGCGGGAGCAGGTCGGGGAGCTGTTTTTT. Translation gives CASSQAESGREQVGELFF. V gene TRBV4-1 combines with J gene TRBJ2-2, with 7 positions matching TRBD2. The V segment lost 1 base and the J segment 7 bases; nucleotides outside the gene matches: 15. This CDR3 comprises 18 residues. Per germline, CDR1 MGHRA and CDR2 YSYEKL.

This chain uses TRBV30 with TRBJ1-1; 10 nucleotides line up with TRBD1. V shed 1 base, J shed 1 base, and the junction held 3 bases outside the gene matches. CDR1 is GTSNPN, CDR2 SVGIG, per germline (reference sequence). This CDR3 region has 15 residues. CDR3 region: CAWSDRDRGNTEAFF. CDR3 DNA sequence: TGTGCCTGGAGTGACCGGGACAGGGGGAACACTGAAGCTTTCTTT.

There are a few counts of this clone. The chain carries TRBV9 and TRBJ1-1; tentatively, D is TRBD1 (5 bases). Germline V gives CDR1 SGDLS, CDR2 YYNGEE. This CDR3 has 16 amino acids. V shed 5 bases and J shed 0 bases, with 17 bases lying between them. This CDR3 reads CASRDVDSFMNTEAFF. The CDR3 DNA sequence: TGTGCCAGCAGAGATGTTGACAGCTTCATGAACACTGAAGCTTTCTTT.

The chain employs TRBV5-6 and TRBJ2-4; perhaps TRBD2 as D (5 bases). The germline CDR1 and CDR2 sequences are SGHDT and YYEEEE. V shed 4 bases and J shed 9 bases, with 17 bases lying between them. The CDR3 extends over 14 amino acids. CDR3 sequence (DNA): TGTGCCAGCAGCCCGGACTCGAGTCTTGGCATTCAGTACTTC. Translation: CASSPDSSLGIQYF.

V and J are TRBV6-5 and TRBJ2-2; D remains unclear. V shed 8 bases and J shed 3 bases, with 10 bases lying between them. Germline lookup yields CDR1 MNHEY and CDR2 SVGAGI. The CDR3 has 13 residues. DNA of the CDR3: TGTGCCAGCCTTGGCGGAGACACCGGGGAGCTGTTTTTT. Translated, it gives CASLGGDTGELFF.